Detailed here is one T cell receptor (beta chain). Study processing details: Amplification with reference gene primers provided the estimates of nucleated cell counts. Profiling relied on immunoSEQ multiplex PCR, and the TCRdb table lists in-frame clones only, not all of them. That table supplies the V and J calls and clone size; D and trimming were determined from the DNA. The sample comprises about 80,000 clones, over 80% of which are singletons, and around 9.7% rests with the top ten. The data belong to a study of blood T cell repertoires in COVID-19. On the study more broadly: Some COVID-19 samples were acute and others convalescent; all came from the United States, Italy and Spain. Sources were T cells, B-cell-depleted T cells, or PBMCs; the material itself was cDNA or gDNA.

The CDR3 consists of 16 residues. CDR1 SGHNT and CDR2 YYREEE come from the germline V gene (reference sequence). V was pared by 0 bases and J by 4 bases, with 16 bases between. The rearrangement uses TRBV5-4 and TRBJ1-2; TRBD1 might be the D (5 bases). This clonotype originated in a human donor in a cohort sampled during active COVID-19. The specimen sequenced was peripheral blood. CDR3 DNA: TGTGCCAGCAGCTTGGGGGGAGGGGAGGCCGTCTATGGCTACACCTTC. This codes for CASSLGGGEAVYGYTF.